Listed below are T cell receptor beta chains from one sample, sequenced in a study of blood T cell repertoires in COVID-19. TCRdb's copy holds only in-frame clones and misses some; the assay was immunoSEQ multiplex PCR. The repertoire holds 30,000 to 35,000 clones, with around 90% as singletons. The sequencing sample was made of peripheral blood. These receptors were collected from a human donor with active COVID-19. The donor label of this sample is uncertain. Each CDR3 is given with its conserved first and last residue. Fields, in order: V gene, D gene, J gene, clone size, CDR3 DNA, CDR3 protein. The D gene is left open where the match is weak. Size tells how often a clone was seen (once, few, many) or the class of an expanded clone, and some rows leave it out.

TRBV12-3/TRBV12-4	NA	TRBJ2-7	NA	TGTGCCAGCAGCCCCGGGGTTCGCGAGCAGTACTTC	CASSPGVREQYF
TRBV6-2/TRBV6-3	NA	TRBJ2-7	once	TGTGCCAGCAGTTGGACAGAACTAGTCTACGAGCAGTACTTC	CASSWTELVYEQYF
TRBV28	NA	TRBJ1-5	NA	TGTGCCAGCAGTTTTGAACATAGCAATCAGCCCCAGCATTTT	CASSFEHSNQPQHF
TRBV13	NA	TRBJ2-7	NA	TGTGCCAGCAGCTTGGGCCTAAGCTCCTACGAGCAGTACTTC	CASSLGLSSYEQYF
TRBV7-2	TRBD1	TRBJ1-2	NA	TGTGCCAGCAGCTTAGTCCGGACAGGGGGCGGTGGCTACACCTTC	CASSLVRTGGGGYTF
TRBV7-3	TRBD2	TRBJ2-2	NA	TGTGCCAGCAGCCCTCTGACCGGGAGGGAAAGCGGGGAGCTGTTTTTT	CASSPLTGRESGELFF
TRBV29-1	TRBD2	TRBJ2-2	once	TGCAGCGCGACTAGCAACACCGGGGAGCTGTTTTTT	CSATSNTGELFF
TRBV6-6	NA	TRBJ1-1	NA	TGTGCCAGCAGTTACTCGAGGTCGGAAGCTTTCTTT	CASSYSRSEAFF
TRBV19	TRBD1	TRBJ1-4	NA	TGTGCCACCCGACGGGACAGGGCCCTAAAAAAACTGTTTTTT	CATRRDRALKKLFF
TRBV28	TRBD2	TRBJ2-7	NA	TGTGCCAGCAGTTTCGCGGGAGAAACCTACGAGCAGTACTTC	CASSFAGETYEQYF
TRBV7-9	NA	TRBJ2-5	NA	TGTGCCAGCAGCTCTCCACTAGACAGGCAAGAGACCCAGTACTTC	CASSSPLDRQETQYF
TRBV27	TRBD1	TRBJ2-3	NA	TGTGCCAGCAGTCGTCGGACAGGGGTCACAGATACGCAGTATTTT	CASSRRTGVTDTQYF
TRBV7-2	TRBD2	TRBJ2-3	NA	TGTGCCAGCAGCCCCTGGACTAGCGCGACAGATACGCAGTATTTT	CASSPWTSATDTQYF
TRBV4-2	TRBD2	TRBJ2-1	NA	TGTGCCAGCAGCCGGGAACGGGGGGGCCTTTGGAATGAGCAGTTCTTC	CASSRERGGLWNEQFF
TRBV6-5	NA	TRBJ1-2	NA	TGTGCCAGCAGTTACGTCGGACAAGCTAACTATGGCTACACCTTC	CASSYVGQANYGYTF
TRBV14	TRBD1	TRBJ1-3	NA	TGTGCCAGCAGCCAAGATCCAGGGGGCTCTGGAAACACCATATATTTT	CASSQDPGGSGNTIYF
TRBV27	NA	TRBJ1-1	NA	TGTGCCAGCAGTTCTCTCTCGGCGGACTTCATGAACACTGAAGCTTTCTTT	CASSSLSADFMNTEAFF
TRBV30	NA	TRBJ2-7	NA	TGTGCCTGGCAACCGGGACAAGACTACGAGCAGTACTTC	CAWQPGQDYEQYF